This T cell receptor (beta chain) originates from a study of OX40 agonist ivuxolimab in advanced cancers. Using immunoSEQ multiplex PCR, the repertoire was profiled, and TCRdb retains in-frame clones only, with some absent. The data show tens of thousands of clones, with about nine tenths seen just once and about 5.4% held by the top ten. Material: CD4+ or CD8+ T cells sorted from blood, obtained in a trial of the OX40 agonist ivuxolimab. The sequence came from an adult with an advanced solid tumor such as melanoma, head and neck, liver or kidney cancer.

The CDR3 bases are TGTGCCAGCAGCCAACGGGTTGGGAGGGAGCAGTACTTC. This sequence encodes CASSQRVGREQYF. This chain joins TRBV14 and TRBJ2-7, with D perhaps TRBD2 (6 bases). Trimming pared 2 bases from V and 7 bases from J, leaving 12 bases between. The CDR3 runs 13 residues. Germline CDR1 reads SGHDN; CDR2 reads FVKESK.